This T cell receptor (beta chain) originates from a study of blood T cell repertoires in COVID-19. Sequencing was performed with immunoSEQ multiplex PCR; in TCRdb, only in-frame clones are kept and a portion is missing. The sample gives 350,000 to 400,000 clones, about 90% of which show up once; approximately 3% is in the top ten. The CDR3 is made up of 15 amino acids. Looked up from germline, CDR1 is MNHEY and CDR2 is SMNVEV (reference sequence). The germline V and J ends were trimmed by 5 bases and 3 bases, with 17 bases remaining between them. Sequenced material: PBMCs or T cells enriched from blood (not recorded which). This receptor was taken from a young woman who had recovered from COVID-19. The V call is TRBV27, the J call TRBJ2-7; possible D gene TRBD1, 6 bases. The DNA of the CDR3 is TGTGCCAGCAGTAAAAACCGGGACACTTTCTACGAGCAGTACTTC. It yields the protein CASSKNRDTFYEQYF.